The present T cell receptor beta chain was sequenced within a study of cytomegalovirus exposure and HLA in healthy donors. About the study: Out of 150 million to 200 million T cells, an earlier analysis found over 100 million unique TCR beta sequences in total.

Germline CDR1 is MNHNS and CDR2 is SASEGT. J lost 6 bases, V lost 11 bases, and 7 bases had no gene match. The CDR3 has 14 amino acids. In this sample, this clone turned up once. This PCR relied on a set of 60 Vbeta primers and 13 Jbeta primers. Sequenced by immunoSEQ multiplex PCR; TCRdb stores in-frame clones only, minus some. The table includes 190,000 or so clones, around four fifths detected once. The chain links TRBV6-1 to TRBJ2-2; 12 bases line up with TRBD2. The source is a man aged 50-60 years in good health and CMV-seronegative. Sequenced: PBMCs. The CDR3, as DNA: TGTGCCGCCCGGACTAGCGGGGTGCCCGGGGAGCTGTTTTTT. This sequence encodes CAARTSGVPGELFF.